This T cell receptor beta chain was observed in a study of blood T cell repertoires in COVID-19. Study-level background: Material from acute and convalescent COVID-19 was sourced from the United States, Italy and Spain. PBMCs, B-cell-depleted T cells, or T cells were the source of the cDNA or gDNA that made up the material.

This CDR3 contains 14 residues. Trimming removed 10 bases at V and 0 bases at J, with 13 bases between. Germline CDR1 is ENHRY and CDR2 is SYGVKD. Patients from Seattle were sampled longitudinally, starting during active infection. This clone was picked up one time. Authors' methods: From reference gene primer amplification, estimates of nucleated cell counts were derived. Data came from immunoSEQ multiplex PCR; TCRdb stores just in-frame clones and leaves some out. V, J and clone size were drawn from that table, and D and trimming were deduced from the DNA. The sample carries about 170,000 clones, around 90% recorded once.

The chain has TRBV10-3 and TRBJ1-3; tentative D call: TRBD1 (5 bases). This TCR was sampled from a woman of 80 years or more with COVID-19, enrolled during active disease. The sample consisted of peripheral blood. CDR3 nucleotides: TGTGCCAGCCAGCTTACAGGCTCTGGAAACACCATATATTTT. Protein product: CASQLTGSGNTIYF.